Sequencing of this TCR beta chain was carried out in a study of blood T cell repertoires in COVID-19. Study information: PBMCs, B-cell-depleted T cells, or T cells were the source of the cDNA or gDNA that made up the material.

V dropped 5 bases and J dropped 4; count of bases not matched to a gene: 7. This CDR3 has 15 amino acids. Germline V CDR1 and CDR2: LNHNV, YYDKDF (reference sequence). Generated by immunoSEQ multiplex PCR, the TCRdb table keeps only in-frame clones and is missing some. The repertoire holds 250,000 or so clones, with almost 90% as singletons. This clonotype was obtained from a woman aged 55 to 70 with COVID-19, enrolled during active disease. The material sequenced was peripheral blood. The genes are TRBV15 and TRBJ1-5; 8 bases agree with TRBD1. DNA for the CDR3: TGTGCCACCAGCTCCCACAGGGGGGTAAATCAGCCCCAGCATTTT. Protein sequence: CATSSHRGVNQPQHF. The full variable domain, in which reference TRBV15 and TRBJ1-5 provide the parts outside the CDR3, is DAMVIQNPRYQVTQFGKPVTLSCSQTLNHNVMYWYQQKSSQAPKLLFHYYDKDFNNEADTPDNFQSRRPNTSFCFLDIRSPGLGDTAMYLCATSSHRGVNQPQHFGDGTRLSIL.